Sequencing of this TCR beta chain was carried out in a study of T cells in Graves' hyperthyroidism and ophthalmopathy. Findings and limits, study-wide: Expanded thyroid clonotypes (above 0.001) were mostly also found in blood.

Fresh peripheral blood, 10 ml, was the source of the PBMCs. This CDR3 has 13 amino acids. CDR1 is SGHTA and CDR2 is FQGNSA in the germline V gene. Trimming removed 5 bases from V and 9 bases from J, with 17 bases in between. RNA transcripts were the template for amplifying TCR beta CDR3 regions. First-round RT-PCR with HTBI primers amplified the TCR CDR3 region. Each CDR3 protein gets one entry after TCRdb re-called the multiplex PCR reads with MiXCR. This sample has about 350,000 distinct CDR3 sequences, with over 11% found just once. This clonotype was found once. Its specificity is not known. The receptor's source is a woman younger than 45 with Graves' hyperthyroidism. Sequencing input: blood. The chain recombines TRBV7-2 with TRBJ2-7; D perhaps matches TRBD1 (5 bases). The DNA for the CDR3 is TGTGCCAGCAGCGGGCTTTGGGGCGACCTGCAGTACTTC. Its translation is CASSGLWGDLQYF.